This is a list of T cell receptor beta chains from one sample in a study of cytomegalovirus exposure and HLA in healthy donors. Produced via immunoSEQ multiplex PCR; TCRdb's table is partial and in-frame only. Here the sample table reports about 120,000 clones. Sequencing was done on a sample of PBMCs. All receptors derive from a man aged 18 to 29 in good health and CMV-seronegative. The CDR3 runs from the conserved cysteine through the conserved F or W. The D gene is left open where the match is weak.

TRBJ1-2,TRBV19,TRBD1,TGTGCCAGTAGTCCTCGGTGGCAGGGGGATGGCTACACCTTC,CASSPRWQGDGYTF
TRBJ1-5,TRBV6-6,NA,TGTGCCAGCAGAGGGAGGGCAGATGATAGCAATCAGCCCCAGCATTTT,CASRGRADDSNQPQHF
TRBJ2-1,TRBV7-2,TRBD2,TGTGCCAGCAGCTTAGGGCGGCTAGCGGGAGGTGAGCAGTTCTTC,CASSLGRLAGGEQFF
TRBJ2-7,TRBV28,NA,TGTGCCAGCACCGCTGACCTTTGGACTAACGAGCAGTACTTC,CASTADLWTNEQYF
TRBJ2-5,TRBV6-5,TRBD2,TGTGCCAGCAGTTCATTCTCGGGACTAGCTGGGGAGACCCAGTACTTC,CASSSFSGLAGETQYF
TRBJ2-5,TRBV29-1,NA,TGCAGCGCGGGACTTACGGAGACCCAGTACTTC,CSAGLTETQYF
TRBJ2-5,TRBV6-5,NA,TGTGCCAGCAGTTACGACGGGAGCAGAATAGAGACCCAGTACTTC,CASSYDGSRIETQYF
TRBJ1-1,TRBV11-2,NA,TGTGCCAGCAGCTTAGTGAGGACACTTAACACTGAAGCTTTCTTT,CASSLVRTLNTEAFF
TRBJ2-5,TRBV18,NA,TGTGCCAGCTCACCCCCCCCAGGCCAGTACTTC,CASSPPPGQYF
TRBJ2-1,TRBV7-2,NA,TGTGCCAGCGGTTTCAGGAGGACCGATGAGCAGTTCTTC,CASGFRRTDEQFF
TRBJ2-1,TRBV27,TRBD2,TGTGCCAGCAGTTTGTTGGCGGGAGGGATTACTGACAATGAGCAGTTCTTC,CASSLLAGGITDNEQFF
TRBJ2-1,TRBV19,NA,TGTGCCAGTAGTTCCACCCAGGGGTTGCTAGCCAATGAGCAGTTCTTC,CASSSTQGLLANEQFF
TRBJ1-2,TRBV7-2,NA,TGTGCCAGCAGCTTAGAAAGCGGTCTGGGGTATGGCTACACCTTC,CASSLESGLGYGYTF
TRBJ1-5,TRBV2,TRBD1,TGTGCCAGCACTTCGGGACAGGGACTTAATCAGCCCCAGCATTTT,CASTSGQGLNQPQHF
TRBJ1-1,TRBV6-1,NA,TGTGCCAGCAGTGAACGAAAAGGGGTGAACACTGAAGCTTTCTTT,CASSERKGVNTEAFF
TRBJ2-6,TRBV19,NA,TGTGCCAGTAGTATAGCAGCAGGGACTTCTGGGGCCAACGTCCTGACTTTC,CASSIAAGTSGANVLTF
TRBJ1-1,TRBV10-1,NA,TGCGCCAGCAGTGAGAACAGGCAGCTGACTGAAGCTTTCTTT,CASSENRQLTEAFF
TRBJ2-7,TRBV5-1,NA,TGCGCCAGCAGCTTGGAAGGCAGGGGCTACGAGCAGTACTTC,CASSLEGRGYEQYF
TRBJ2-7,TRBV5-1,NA,TGCGCCAGCAGCTTGGCCGTTGGCGGGAAGGACTCCTACGAGCAGTACTTC,CASSLAVGGKDSYEQYF
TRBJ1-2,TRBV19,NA,TGTGCCAGTAGTCCCTCTTTGGGGGGGGACTATGGCTACACCTTC,CASSPSLGGDYGYTF
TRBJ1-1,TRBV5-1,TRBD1,TGCGCCAGCAGCTTGGTGGTGACAGGGGGCTGGAACACTGAAGCTTTCTTT,CASSLVVTGGWNTEAFF
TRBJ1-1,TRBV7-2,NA,TGTGCCAGCAGCTTCTGGGGGGGTGCGAACACTGAAGCTTTCTTT,CASSFWGGANTEAFF
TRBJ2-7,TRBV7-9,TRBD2,TGTGCCAGCAGCTCTCGGACTAGCGGGAGGGACGAGCAGTACTTC,CASSSRTSGRDEQYF
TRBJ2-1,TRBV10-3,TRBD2,TGTGCCATCAGGGGGGGGGTCGGAAGCTCCTACAATGAGCAGTTCTTC,CAIRGGVGSSYNEQFF
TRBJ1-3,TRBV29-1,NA,TGCAGCGCAACAGGGTCCTCTGGAAACACCATATATTTT,CSATGSSGNTIYF
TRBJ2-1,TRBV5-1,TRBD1,TGCGCCACCTCGTGGACAGGGGTGTACAATGAGCAGTTCTTC,CATSWTGVYNEQFF
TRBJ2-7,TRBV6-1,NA,TGTGCCAGCGGGGGCCTGGGGGTATCCTACGAGCAGTACTTC,CASGGLGVSYEQYF
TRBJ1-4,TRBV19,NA,TGTGCCAGTAATCCGTACAGTTCAACTAATGAAAAACTGTTTTTT,CASNPYSSTNEKLFF
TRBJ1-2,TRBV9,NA,TGTGCCAGCAGCCCCGGGAGGGTAGACTATGGCTACACCTTC,CASSPGRVDYGYTF
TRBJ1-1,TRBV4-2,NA,TGTGCCAGCAGCCACCCCGACGCGGGGCTAGACACTGAAGCTTTCTTT,CASSHPDAGLDTEAFF
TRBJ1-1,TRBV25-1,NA,TGTGCCAGCAGTGAATGGGGAGGAAGGAACACTGAAGCTTTCTTT,CASSEWGGRNTEAFF
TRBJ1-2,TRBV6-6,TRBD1,TGTGCCAGCAGTTTATACGGGACAGGGGACGGCTACACCTTC,CASSLYGTGDGYTF
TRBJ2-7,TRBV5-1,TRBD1,TGCGCCAGCAGCCGGGCAGGGGGTAATAATTACGAGCAGTACTTC,CASSRAGGNNYEQYF
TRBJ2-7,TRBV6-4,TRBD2,TGTGCCATGGTAGCGGGAGGAAGACACGAGCAGTACTTC,CAMVAGGRHEQYF
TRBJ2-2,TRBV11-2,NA,TGTGCCAGCAGCTTATTGCAGGGAACGGGGGAGCTGTTTTTT,CASSLLQGTGELFF
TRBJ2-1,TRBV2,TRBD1,TGTGCCAGCAGGGACAGGGGGGGCAATGAGCAGTTCTTC,CASRDRGGNEQFF
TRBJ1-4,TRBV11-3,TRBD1,TGTGCCAGCAGCTTAAGCTTAGGGGGCAGGGGGCGTGAAAAACTGTTTTTT,CASSLSLGGRGREKLFF
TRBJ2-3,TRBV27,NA,TGTGCCAGCAGTTTATCGAGGCAATTCACAGATACGCAGTATTTT,CASSLSRQFTDTQYF
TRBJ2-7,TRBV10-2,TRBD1,TGCGCCAGCATGCCCCGACAGGGGTTGGTCGAGCAGTACTTC,CASMPRQGLVEQYF
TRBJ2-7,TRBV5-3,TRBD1,TGTGCCAGAAGTCCTACCGGGACAGGGGCCTACGAGCAGTACTTC,CARSPTGTGAYEQYF
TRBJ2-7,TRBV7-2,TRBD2,TGTGCCAGCAGCCGCGGGCGGAGGGCCCCAGCGGGGGGCGGATTTGAGCAGTACTTC,CASSRGRRAPAGGGFEQYF
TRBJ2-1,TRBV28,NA,TGTGCCAGCAGTCTACCACGGGCAGGGCCCTACAATGAGCAGTTCTTC,CASSLPRAGPYNEQFF
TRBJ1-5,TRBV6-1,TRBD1,TGTGCCAGCAGCGGCGCCGGGACAGGGAATCAGCCCCAGCATTTT,CASSGAGTGNQPQHF
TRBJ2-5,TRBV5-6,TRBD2,TGTGCCAGCAGCTTGGTGGACGGGAGGTTTAAGGAGACCCAGTACTTC,CASSLVDGRFKETQYF
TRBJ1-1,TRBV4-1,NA,TGCGCCAGCAGCCAACCCAGAAGAGGGAACACTGAAGCTTTCTTT,CASSQPRRGNTEAFF
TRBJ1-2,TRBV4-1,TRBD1,TGCGCCAGCAGCCAAGTGCGGGACAGAGTCTATGGCTACACCTTC,CASSQVRDRVYGYTF
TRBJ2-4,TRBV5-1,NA,TGCGCCAGCAGCCCCCGCGGCGTAGCCAAAAACATTCAGTACTTC,CASSPRGVAKNIQYF
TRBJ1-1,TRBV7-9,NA,TGTGCCAGCAGCCCCCTTTTGAACACTGAAGCTTTCTTT,CASSPLLNTEAFF
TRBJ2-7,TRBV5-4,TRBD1,TGTGCCAGCAGCTTGGGAGGGGACAGGGACTACGAGCAGTACTTC,CASSLGGDRDYEQYF